This T cell receptor (beta chain) was obtained from a study of blood T cell repertoires in COVID-19. The table came from immunoSEQ multiplex PCR; TCRdb's copy has only in-frame clones and leaves some out. The top ten hold under 7.5% of the sample, which has around 200,000 clones, around 86% seen once. Germline trimming cut 3 bases from V and 6 bases from J; bases unmatched to any gene: 7. Germline V gene sequence: CDR1 SGDLS, CDR2 YYNGEE. The CDR3 covers 15 residues. The TCR sequence derives from a woman aged 40 to 50 with acute or convalescent COVID-19. V gene TRBV9 combines with J gene TRBJ2-2; the match to TRBD1 covers 8 bases. The sequenced sample was peripheral blood. As DNA, the CDR3 is TGTGCCAGCAGCGCCACGACAGGGGACGCCGGGGAGCTGTTTTTT. It translates to CASSATTGDAGELFF. The full variable domain, in which reference TRBV9 and TRBJ2-2 provide the parts outside the CDR3, is DSGVTQTPKHLITATGQRVTLRCSPRSGDLSVYWYQQSLDQGLQFLIQYYNGEERAKGNILERFSAQQFPDLHSELNLSSLELGDSALYFCASSATTGDAGELFFGEGSRLTVL.